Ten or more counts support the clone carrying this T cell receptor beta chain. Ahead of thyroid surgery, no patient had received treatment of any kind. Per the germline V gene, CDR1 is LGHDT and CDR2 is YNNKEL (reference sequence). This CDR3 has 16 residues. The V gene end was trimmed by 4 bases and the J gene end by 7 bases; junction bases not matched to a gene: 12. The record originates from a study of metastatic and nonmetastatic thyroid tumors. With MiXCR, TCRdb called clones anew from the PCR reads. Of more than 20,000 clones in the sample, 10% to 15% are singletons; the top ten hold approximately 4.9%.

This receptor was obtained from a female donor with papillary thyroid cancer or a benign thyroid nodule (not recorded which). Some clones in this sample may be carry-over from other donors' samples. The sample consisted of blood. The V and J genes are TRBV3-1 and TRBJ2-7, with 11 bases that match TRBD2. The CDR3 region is CASSPFSGRAPTEQYF. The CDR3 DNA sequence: TGTGCCAGCAGCCCCTTTAGCGGGAGGGCCCCTACAGAGCAGTACTTC.